The 18 T cell receptor beta chains given below trace back to one sample, sequenced in a study of CD8 T cells in ankylosing spondylitis (dated by TCRdb to about 2017). The library relied on 5' RACE. TCRdb names Illumina MiSeq as the instrument used. The public reads were reprocessed in TCRdb via fastp at Q25 and MiXCR, keeping in-frame beta chains. Every CDR3 protein is listed once, alongside the most common genes and DNA of its rows. The sample table holds roughly 36,000 distinct CDR3 sequences, of which around 14% were seen once. The ten largest account for around 40% of the sample. The specimen sequenced was blood. The receptor source for this set is a male donor with ankylosing spondylitis or in good health (not recorded which).

The chain joins TRBV12-3 or TRBV12-4 to TRBJ2-2; unclear D gene. V was pared by 3 bases and J by 0 bases, with 8 bases between. The CDR3 is made up of 15 amino acids. DNA for the CDR3: TGTGCCAGCAGTTTTCGTCGTACGAACACCGGGGAGCTGTTTTTT. Amino acid sequence: CASSFRRTNTGELFF.

There are a few counts of this clonotype. The rearrangement joins TRBV28 to TRBJ2-7; D unresolved. With 2 bases removed from V and 3 bases from J, the gap between germline ends came to 11 bases. CDR1 and CDR2 (germline): MDHEN, SYDVKM. The CDR3 spans 14 residues. The chain's CDR3 is CASSLPSKIYEQYV. CDR3 coding DNA: TGTGCCAGCAGTTTACCCTCCAAAATCTACGAGCAGTACGTC.

The sample holds a few counts of this clonotype. V usage is TRBV7-2 and J usage is TRBJ1-2, with no clear D. Trimming shortened V by 5 bases and J by 1 base, and 8 bases separated the two germline ends. The CDR3 sequence is 13 residues long. CDR1 SGHTA and CDR2 FQGNSA come from the germline V gene. CDR3 amino acids: CASSPLSNYGYTF. The CDR3, as DNA: TGTGCCAGCAGCCCCCTCAGTAACTATGGCTACACCTTC. Using reference TRBV7-2 and TRBJ1-2 for the parts outside the CDR3, the full variable domain is GAGVSQSPSNKVTEKGKDVELRCDPISGHTALYWYRQSLGQGLEFLIYFQGNSAPDKSGLPSDRFSAERTGGSVSTLTIQRTQQEDSAVYLCASSPLSNYGYTFGSGTRLTVV.

The chain links TRBV4-2 to TRBJ2-2; D unresolved. The V and J ends lost 0 bases and 4 bases respectively, with 6 bases between them. Germline V gives CDR1 LGHNA, CDR2 YNFKEQ. The CDR3 contains 14 residues. The CDR3 nucleotides are TGTGCCAGCAGCCAAGAGATCATCACCGGGGAGCTGTTTTTT. Translating it yields CASSQEIITGELFF.

The CDR3 loop reads CSVEDRSGMNTEAFF. In DNA form, the CDR3 reads TGCAGCGTTGAAGATCGATCGGGGATGAACACTGAAGCTTTCTTT. This chain uses TRBV29-1 with TRBJ1-1; D ambiguous. Germline V lookup: CDR1 SQVTM, CDR2 ANQGSEA. The CDR3 spans 15 residues. The V and J ends lost 0 bases and 0 bases respectively, with 11 bases between them. The full variable domain, completed using reference TRBV29-1 and TRBJ1-1, is SAVISQKPSRDICQRGTSLTIQCQVDSQVTMMFWYRQQPGQSLTLIATANQGSEATYESGFVIDKFPISRPNLTFSTLTVSNMSPEDSSIYLCSVEDRSGMNTEAFFGQGTRLTVV.

This clonotype was seen a few times. The rearrangement links TRBV2 to TRBJ2-7; TRBD1 or TRBD2 may be the D gene (5 bases each). Trimming removed 2 bases at V and 2 bases at J, with 13 bases between. The CDR3 spans 15 residues. The germline gives CDR1 SNHLY, CDR2 FYNNEI. The CDR3 protein is CASSETGGPTYEQYV. The DNA of the CDR3 is TGTGCCAGCAGTGAAACAGGAGGACCCACCTACGAGCAGTACGTC.

This clonotype appeared a few times. V and J are TRBV12-3 or TRBV12-4 and TRBJ2-3, with TRBD2 matching 8 bases. The trim removed 6 bases at V and 0 bases at J, leaving 11 bases unmatched. CDR3 length equals 17 residues. CDR3 nucleotide sequence: TGTGCCAGCAGAAACCCCCGTAGCGGGGATAGCACAGATACGCAGTATTTT. This gives the protein CASRNPRSGDSTDTQYF.

This clonotype has a count of ten or more. For the CDR3, the DNA is TGTGCCAGCAGTTTAGCGCTTGGGGACACTGAAGCTTTCTTT. This gives the protein CASSLALGDTEAFF. This chain links TRBV12-3 or TRBV12-4 with TRBJ1-1; D remains ambiguous. V gave up 0 bases and J gave up 3 bases, with 8 bases separating them. CDR3 size: 14 residues.

V usage is TRBV10-3 and J usage is TRBJ2-2; 8 nucleotides match TRBD2. Germline-derived CDR1 and CDR2 are ENHRY and SYGVKD. J gave up 4 bases and V 6 bases, and 4 bases lay outside the gene matches. This CDR3 has 14 amino acids. CDR3 sequence reads: CAIRPAGATGELFF. CDR3 nucleotides: TGTGCCATCAGGCCAGCGGGGGCCACCGGGGAGCTGTTTTTT.

This clonotype was recorded a few times. This chain connects TRBV7-9 to TRBJ1-1; the D is unclear. Trimming took 5 bases from V and 5 from J, leaving 9 bases between them. This CDR3 has 12 residues. Germline V lookup: CDR1 SEHNR, CDR2 FQNEAQ (reference sequence). For the CDR3, the DNA is TGTGCCAGCAGCCGAAGGGAAACTGAAGCTTTCTTT. Its protein product is CASSRRETEAFF.

This clonotype occurred a few times. CDR3 amino acids: CASTAGAHTEAFF. Written as DNA, the CDR3 is TGTGCCAGCACCGCAGGTGCACACACTGAAGCTTTCTTT. This chain connects TRBV7-2 to TRBJ1-1; D is ambiguous. V was cut by 7 bases and J by 3 bases, with 12 bases left in between. This CDR3 is 13 amino acids long. Germline-derived CDR1 and CDR2 are SGHTA and FQGNSA.

The CDR3 region has the DNA TGCAGCGTACAACAGGGGGTGTATGACACCGGGGAGCTGTTTTTT. Amino acids: CSVQQGVYDTGELFF. The chain joins TRBV29-1 to TRBJ2-2; 8 bases fit TRBD1. V lost 6 bases and J lost 3; bases outside the gene matches: 9. From germline, CDR1 is SQVTM and CDR2 ANQGSEA. CDR3 size: 15 residues.

The chain has TRBV12-3 or TRBV12-4 and TRBJ2-1; 7 bases match TRBD1. After removal of 8 bases from V and 12 bases from J, the junction contained 7 bases not matched to a gene. The CDR3 covers 11 residues. The CDR3 DNA reads TGTGCCAGCCAATTGACAGGGACGCAGTTCTTC. Translating it yields CASQLTGTQFF.

This clonotype was recorded many times. In DNA, the CDR3 is TGTGCCACCAGCAGAGACAGGGGGAAGGCCGGGGAGCTGTTTTTT. Its protein product is CATSRDRGKAGELFF. The chain combines TRBV15 with TRBJ2-2, with TRBD1 identical over 7 bases. CDR1 and CDR2 from the germline V gene are LNHNV and YYDKDF (reference sequence). The CDR3 contains 15 residues. V shed 0 bases, J shed 6 bases, and the junction held 4 bases outside the gene matches.

The table lists this clonotype with a few counts. This rearrangement joins TRBV28 to TRBJ2-2, with 7 nucleotides matching TRBD2. The CDR3 totals 15 residues. Trimming at V came to 10 bases and at J to 0 bases, leaving 8 bases not matched to a gene. Germline CDR1 MDHEN, CDR2 SYDVKM. This chain's CDR3 is CATRRETPNTGELFF. In nucleotides, the CDR3 is TGTGCCACCAGGCGGGAGACGCCGAACACCGGGGAGCTGTTTTTT.

There are a few counts of this clonotype. The rearrangement uses TRBV27 and TRBJ2-1; 8 bases match TRBD2. The CDR3 sequence is 14 residues long. The germline CDR1 and CDR2 sequences are MNHEY and SMNVEV (reference sequence). Losses at the gene ends were 5 bases for V and 4 bases for J; bases not matched to a gene: 4. CDR3 sequence reads: CASSATSVYNEQFF. CDR3 nucleotide sequence: TGTGCCAGCAGTGCGACTAGCGTATACAATGAGCAGTTCTTC.

The V and J genes are TRBV5-6 and TRBJ2-7, with 8 bases lining up with TRBD2. This CDR3 is built from 14 residues. The ends lost 5 bases at V and 4 bases at J; junction bases unmatched: 8. CDR1 and CDR2 (germline): SGHDT, YYEEEE. CDR3 in DNA: TGTGCCAGCAGAGTCTGGGCGGGGGGTTACGAGCAGTACGTC. Protein product: CASRVWAGGYEQYV.

This clonotype showed up many times. The chain links TRBV6-2 or TRBV6-3 to TRBJ2-1; 8 bases agree with TRBD2. CDR1 is MNHEY, CDR2 SVGEGT, per germline. V lost 8 bases and J lost 5; bases outside the gene matches: 8. This CDR3 has 14 amino acids. CDR3 protein: CASAGGPGDNEQFF. In DNA, the CDR3 is TGTGCCAGCGCGGGGGGCCCGGGGGACAATGAGCAGTTCTTC.